This T cell receptor beta chain was documented in a study of cytomegalovirus exposure and HLA in healthy donors. Note on this clone: The antigen is not known.

Study-level findings and limits: Analysis was carried out at a later point, and it linked a missense DCLRE1C variant to TCR beta V- and J-gene trimming. Earlier results showed most TCR beta V segments being productive about 87% or about 30% of the time.

The CDR3 runs 15 residues. CDR1 and CDR2 from the germline V gene are MNHNY and SVGAGI (reference sequence). With 8 bases clipped from V and 3 bases from J, the junction kept 12 bases outside the gene matches. PCR used 60 Vbeta primers and 13 Jbeta primers. The method was immunoSEQ multiplex PCR; TCRdb's version includes in-frame clones alone and lacks a portion of them. Here the sample spans 70,000 to 95,000 clones, approximately 65% being singletons. The sequence was collected from a young woman in good health and CMV-seropositive. The sample comprised PBMCs. This chain joins TRBV6-6 and TRBJ2-5; 7 bases map to TRBD2. CDR3 residues: CASWEGAWGEETQYF. CDR3 nucleotide sequence: TGTGCCAGCTGGGAGGGTGCGTGGGGCGAAGAGACCCAGTACTTC.